The T cell receptor (beta chain) described here comes from a study of neoadjuvant nivolumab and ipilimumab in lung cancer. As for the study in general: The combination arm added day-1 ipilimumab 1 mg/kg to nivolumab 3 mg/kg on days 1, 15, 29. The study, taken as a whole, reports: Compared with tumor-adjacent uninvolved lung, resected tumors showed greater richness and clonality. Only a small number of samples underwent TCR sequencing.

A remark on this clone: Antigen unknown.

Method: immunoSEQ multiplex PCR; TCRdb's copy keeps in-frame clones and lacks some. The sample has 10,000 to 15,000 clones; about two thirds are singletons. Germline lookup yields CDR1 SGHRS and CDR2 YFSETQ. There are 13 residues in the CDR3. The germline V and J ends were trimmed by 2 bases and 1 base, with 7 bases remaining between them. The receptor comes from an adult with non-small cell lung cancer. The V and J genes are TRBV5-1 and TRBJ2-7, with no clear D. Sequencing used peripheral blood, obtained after neoadjuvant nivolumab, alone or with ipilimumab, at or shortly before surgery. CDR3 DNA: TGCGCCAGCAGCTTTACAGTTTCCTACGAGCAGTACTTC. Its translation is CASSFTVSYEQYF.